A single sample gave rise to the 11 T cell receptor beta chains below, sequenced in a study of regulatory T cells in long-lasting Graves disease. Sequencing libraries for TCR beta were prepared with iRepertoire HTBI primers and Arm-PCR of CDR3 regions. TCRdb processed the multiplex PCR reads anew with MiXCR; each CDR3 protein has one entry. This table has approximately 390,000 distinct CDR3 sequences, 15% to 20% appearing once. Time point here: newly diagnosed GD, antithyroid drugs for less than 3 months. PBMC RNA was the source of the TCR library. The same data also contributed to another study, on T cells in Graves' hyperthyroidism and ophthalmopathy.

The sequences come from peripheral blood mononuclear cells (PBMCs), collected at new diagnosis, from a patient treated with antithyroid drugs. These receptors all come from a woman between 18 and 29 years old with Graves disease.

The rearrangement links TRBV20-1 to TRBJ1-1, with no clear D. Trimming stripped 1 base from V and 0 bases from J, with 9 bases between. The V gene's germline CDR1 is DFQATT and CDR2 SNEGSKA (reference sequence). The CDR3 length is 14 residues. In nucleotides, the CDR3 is TGCAGTGCTAGAGTAGGGCAGATGAACACTGAAGCTTTCTTT. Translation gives CSARVGQMNTEAFF.

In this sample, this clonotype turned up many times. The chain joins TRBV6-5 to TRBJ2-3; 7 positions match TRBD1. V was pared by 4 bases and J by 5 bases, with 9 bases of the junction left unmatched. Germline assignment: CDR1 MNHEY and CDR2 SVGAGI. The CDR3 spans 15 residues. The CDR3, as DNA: TGTGCCAGCAGTTCTCAAACAGGGGCGGTAGATACGCAGTATTTT. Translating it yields CASSSQTGAVDTQYF.

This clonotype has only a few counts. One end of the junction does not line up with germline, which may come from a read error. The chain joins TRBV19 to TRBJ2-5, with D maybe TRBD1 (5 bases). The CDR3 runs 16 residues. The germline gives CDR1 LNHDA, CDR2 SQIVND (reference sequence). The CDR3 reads CASSTKRQLHQESQYF. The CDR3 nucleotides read TGTGCCAGTAGTACCAAGAGACAGCTGCATCAAGAGTCCCAGTACTTC.

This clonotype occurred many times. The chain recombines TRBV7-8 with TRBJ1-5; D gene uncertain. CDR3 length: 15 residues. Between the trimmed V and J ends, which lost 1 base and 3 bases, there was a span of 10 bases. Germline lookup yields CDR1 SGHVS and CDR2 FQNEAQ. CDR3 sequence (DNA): TGTGCCAGCAGCTTAGAAAAAGCACCCAATCAGCCCCAGCATTTT. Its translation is CASSLEKAPNQPQHF.

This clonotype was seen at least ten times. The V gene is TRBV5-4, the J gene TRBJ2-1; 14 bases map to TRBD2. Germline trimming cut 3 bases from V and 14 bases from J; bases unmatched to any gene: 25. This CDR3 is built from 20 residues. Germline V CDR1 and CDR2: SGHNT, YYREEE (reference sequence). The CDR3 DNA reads TGTGCCAGCAGCTCACCGGGGACTAGCGGGAGTCACCAGAGCTCCTACAATGAGTTCTTC. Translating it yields CASSSPGTSGSHQSSYNEFF.

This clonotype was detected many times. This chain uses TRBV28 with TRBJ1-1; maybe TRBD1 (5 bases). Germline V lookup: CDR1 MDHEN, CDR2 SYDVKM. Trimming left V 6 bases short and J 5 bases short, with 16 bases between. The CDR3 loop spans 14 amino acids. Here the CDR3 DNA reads TGTGCCAGCAGCCCGATCCCGTGGGGGACTGAAGCTTTCTTT. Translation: CASSPIPWGTEAFF.

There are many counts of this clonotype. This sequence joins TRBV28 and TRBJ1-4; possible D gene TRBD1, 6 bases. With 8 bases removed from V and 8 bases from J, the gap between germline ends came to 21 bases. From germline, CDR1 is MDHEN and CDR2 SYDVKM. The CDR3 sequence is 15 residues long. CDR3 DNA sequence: TGTGCCAGCCGCCCCAGGGGATCAAGAGGCGAAAAACTGTTTTTT. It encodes CASRPRGSRGEKLFF.

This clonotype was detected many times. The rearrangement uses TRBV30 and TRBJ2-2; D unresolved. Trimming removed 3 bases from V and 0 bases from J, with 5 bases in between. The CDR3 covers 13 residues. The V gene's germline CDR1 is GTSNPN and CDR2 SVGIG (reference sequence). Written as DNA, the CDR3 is TGTGCCTGGAGACTTCCGAACACCGGGGAGCTGTTTTTT. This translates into CAWRLPNTGELFF.

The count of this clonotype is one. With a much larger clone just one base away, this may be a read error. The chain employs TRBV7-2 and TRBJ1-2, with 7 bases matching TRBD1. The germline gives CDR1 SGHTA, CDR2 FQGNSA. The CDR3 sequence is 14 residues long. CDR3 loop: CASSLDRTNYGYAF. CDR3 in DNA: TGTGCCAGCAGCTTGGACAGGACGAACTATGGCTACGCCTTC.

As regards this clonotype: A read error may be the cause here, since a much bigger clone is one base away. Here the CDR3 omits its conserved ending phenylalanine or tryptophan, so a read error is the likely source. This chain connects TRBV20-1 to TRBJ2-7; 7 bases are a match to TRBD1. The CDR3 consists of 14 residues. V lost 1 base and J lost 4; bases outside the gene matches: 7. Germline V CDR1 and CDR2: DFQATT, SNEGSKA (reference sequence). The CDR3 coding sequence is TGCAGTGCTAGAGGCATCGACAGGGAATACGAGCAGTACCTC. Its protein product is CSARGIDREYEQYL.

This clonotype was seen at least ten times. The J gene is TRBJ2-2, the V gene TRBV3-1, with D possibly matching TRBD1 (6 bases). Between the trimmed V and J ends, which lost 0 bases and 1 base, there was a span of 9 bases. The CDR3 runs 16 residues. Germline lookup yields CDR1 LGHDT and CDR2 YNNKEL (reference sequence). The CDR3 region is CASSQEGAGNTGELFF. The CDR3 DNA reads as TGTGCCAGCAGCCAAGAGGGGGCAGGGAACACCGGGGAGCTGTTTTTT.